The 3 T cell receptor beta chains below come from one sample, sequenced in a study of blood T cell repertoires in COVID-19. Using immunoSEQ multiplex PCR, the repertoire was profiled, and TCRdb retains in-frame clones only, with some absent. The sample lists roughly 150,000 clones, about 87% occurring once. Sample: peripheral blood. These receptors all stem from a woman aged 80 or over with COVID-19, enrolled during active disease.

This chain links TRBV27 with TRBJ1-1; 11 bases are a match to TRBD1. In germline, CDR1 is MNHEY, CDR2 SMNVEV (reference sequence). This CDR3 region has 13 residues. The trim removed 6 bases at V and 4 bases at J, leaving 1 base unmatched. In DNA, the CDR3 is TGTGCCAGCAGAGGGACAGGGGGCACTGAAGCTTTCTTT. Its translation: CASRGTGGTEAFF.

V usage is TRBV10-3 and J usage is TRBJ1-1, with 7 bases matching TRBD1. The V segment lost 5 bases and the J segment 6 bases; nucleotides outside the gene matches: 6. This CDR3 is 13 amino acids long. Germline values: CDR1 ENHRY, CDR2 SYGVKD. CDR3 protein: CAISTGEQSEAFF. For the CDR3, the DNA is TGTGCCATCAGTACAGGGGAACAATCTGAAGCTTTCTTT.

The chain uses TRBV6-1 and TRBJ1-4; 7 nucleotides agree with TRBD1. The CDR3 consists of 15 residues. Unmatched junction bases numbered 0, after V lost 1 base and J lost 1 base. Germline loops: CDR1 MNHNS, CDR2 SASEGT. CDR3 region: CASSEGTGTNEKLFF. CDR3 DNA: TGTGCCAGCAGTGAAGGGACAGGAACTAATGAAAAACTGTTTTTT.